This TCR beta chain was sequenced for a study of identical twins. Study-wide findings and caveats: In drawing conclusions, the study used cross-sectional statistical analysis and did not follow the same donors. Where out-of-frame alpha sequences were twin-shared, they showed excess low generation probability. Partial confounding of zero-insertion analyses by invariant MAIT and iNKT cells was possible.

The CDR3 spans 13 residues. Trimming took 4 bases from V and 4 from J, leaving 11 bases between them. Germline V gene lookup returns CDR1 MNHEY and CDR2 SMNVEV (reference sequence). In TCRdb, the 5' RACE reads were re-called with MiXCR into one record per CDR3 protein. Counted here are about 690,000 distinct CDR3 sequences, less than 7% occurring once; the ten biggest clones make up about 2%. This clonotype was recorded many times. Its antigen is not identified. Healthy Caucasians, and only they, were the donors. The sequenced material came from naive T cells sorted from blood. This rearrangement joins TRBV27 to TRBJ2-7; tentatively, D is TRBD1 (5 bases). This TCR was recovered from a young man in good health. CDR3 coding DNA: TGTGCCAGCAGTTCCTACAGGAAATACGAGCAGTACTTC. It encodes CASSSYRKYEQYF.